The 31 T cell receptor beta chains below come from one sample, sequenced in a study of OX40 agonist ivuxolimab in advanced cancers. TCRdb's table, derived via immunoSEQ multiplex PCR, lists solely in-frame clones and lacks some. The sample carries tens of thousands of clones, about 89% recorded once. This sample comprised CD4+ or CD8+ T cells sorted from blood, obtained in a trial of the OX40 agonist ivuxolimab. These receptors were taken from an adult with an advanced solid tumor such as melanoma, head and neck, liver or kidney cancer.

The rearrangement uses TRBV7-2 and TRBJ2-7, with 9 bases lining up with TRBD1. There are 15 residues in the CDR3. Trimming took 5 bases from V and 1 from J; bases not matched to a gene: 6. Germline CDR1 and CDR2: SGHTA and FQGNSA. CDR3 bases: TGTGCCAGCAGCCGAACCGGGACAGGGTCCTACGAGCAGTACTTC. This gives the protein CASSRTGTGSYEQYF.

This clone was found once. The V call is TRBV5-8, the J call TRBJ2-3; D gene uncertain. This CDR3 region has 15 residues. The germline V gene encodes CDR1 SGHTS and CDR2 YDEGEE. Trimming pared 0 bases from V and 1 base from J, leaving 9 bases between. The CDR3 DNA is TGTGCCAGCAGCTTGGGACGGGTTGGCACAGATACGCAGTATTTT. Translation gives CASSLGRVGTDTQYF.

The rearrangement links TRBV29-1 to TRBJ2-3; D call uncertain. With 4 bases removed from V and 0 bases from J, the gap between germline ends came to 8 bases. Germline V CDR1 and CDR2: SQVTM, ANQGSEA. CDR3 size: 13 residues. The CDR3 DNA is TGCAGCGTTGTTGCAGTAAGCACAGATACGCAGTATTTT. This codes for CSVVAVSTDTQYF.

The V call is TRBV30, the J call TRBJ2-1, with TRBD2 matching over 8 bases. V lost 7 bases to trimming and J lost 4 bases; unmatched junction nucleotides: 12. Per germline, CDR1 GTSNPN and CDR2 SVGIG (reference sequence). The CDR3 extends over 15 amino acids. CDR3 sequence reads: CASRMPGLGYNEQFF. The CDR3 region has the DNA TGTGCCTCGAGAATGCCGGGACTAGGATACAATGAGCAGTTCTTC.

The chain is built from TRBV29-1 and TRBJ2-1; 8 bases fit TRBD1. Germline lookup yields CDR1 SQVTM and CDR2 ANQGSEA. After removal of 7 bases from V and 10 bases from J, the junction contained 15 bases not matched to a gene. The CDR3 sequence is 14 residues long. CDR3 sequence: CSARGGRGRGEQFF. CDR3 DNA sequence: TGCAGCGCCCGAGGGGGCAGGGGGCGTGGGGAGCAGTTCTTC.

J is TRBJ1-1 and V is TRBV7-9; unclear D gene. Germline CDR1 is SEHNR and CDR2 is FQNEAQ (reference sequence). This CDR3 is built from 14 residues. The ends were cut back, 5 bases at V and 0 bases at J, with 10 bases in the middle. The CDR3 bases are TGTGCCAGCAGCCGCACGGGGATGAACACTGAAGCTTTCTTT. Protein sequence: CASSRTGMNTEAFF.

The chain employs TRBV4-3 and TRBJ2-1; the D is unclear. Trimming stripped 1 base from V and 12 bases from J, with 7 bases between. Germline CDR1 and CDR2: LGHNA and YSLEER. The CDR3 covers 11 residues. CDR3 sequence (DNA): TGCGCCAGCAGCCAAGGCGAATTGCAGTTCTTC. Translation: CASSQGELQFF.

The chain recombines TRBV6-4 with TRBJ1-1; D is undetermined. The CDR3 has 13 amino acids. Germline lookup yields CDR1 MRHNA and CDR2 SNTAGT. The ends were cut back, 6 bases at V and 1 base at J, with 9 bases in the middle. CDR3 loop: CASSLQRNTEAFF. CDR3 coding DNA: TGTGCCAGCAGCCTCCAGAGGAACACTGAAGCTTTCTTT.

The V call is TRBV30, the J call TRBJ2-7; D not resolved. Trimming cost V 4 bases and J 6 bases, with 19 bases left between them. The CDR3 loop spans 14 amino acids. Germline lookup yields CDR1 GTSNPN and CDR2 SVGIG (reference sequence). CDR3 loop: CAWKSWGGVGEQYF. For the CDR3, the DNA is TGTGCCTGGAAGTCATGGGGTGGCGTTGGCGAGCAGTACTTC. Together with reference TRBV30 and TRBJ2-7, the CDR3 gives the full variable domain: SQTIHQWPATLVQPVGSPLSLECTVEGTSNPNLYWYRQAAGRGLQLLFYSVGIGQISSEVPQNLSASRPQDRQFILSSKKLLLSDSGFYLCAWKSWGGVGEQYFGPGTRLTVT.

The V call is TRBV2, the J call TRBJ2-1, with D maybe TRBD2 (7 bases). CDR1 and CDR2 from the germline V gene are SNHLY and FYNNEI. This CDR3 is built from 14 residues. Trimming took 8 bases from V and 8 from J, leaving 19 bases between them. CDR3 in DNA: TGTGCCAGCGTTGATGGGGGGGCGCGCGATGAGCAGTTCTTC. Amino acid sequence: CASVDGGARDEQFF.

The V and J genes are TRBV30 and TRBJ2-3, with D perhaps TRBD2 (5 bases). The CDR3 is made up of 13 amino acids. CDR1 is GTSNPN, CDR2 SVGIG, per germline (reference sequence). Deletions cut 2 bases from V and 8 bases from J, with 14 bases between. CDR3: CAWSITGMGTQYF. In DNA form, the CDR3 reads TGTGCCTGGAGTATTACGGGGATGGGTACGCAGTATTTT.

This clone has only one observation. The J gene is TRBJ2-4, the V gene TRBV18; D possibly corresponds to TRBD1 (6 bases). Germline assignment: CDR1 KGHSH and CDR2 LQKENI. CDR3 length: 15 amino acids. V lost 6 bases and J 0 bases, leaving 12 bases between the germline ends. CDR3 protein: CASSPGQLAKNIQYF. CDR3 bases: TGTGCCAGCTCCCCCGGACAGCTAGCCAAAAACATTCAGTACTTC.

The rearrangement uses TRBV6-1 and TRBJ1-2; D might be TRBD1 (6 bases). Trimming took 5 bases from V and 0 from J, leaving 13 bases between them. The CDR3 is 15 amino acids. Germline V gives CDR1 MNHNS, CDR2 SASEGT. The CDR3 protein is CASSFQGGPNYGYTF. CDR3 nucleotide sequence: TGTGCCAGCAGTTTTCAAGGGGGGCCTAACTATGGCTACACCTTC.

This chain connects TRBV2 to TRBJ2-3, with 10 bases that match TRBD1. Trimming cost V 4 bases and J 6 bases; bases outside gene matches: 7. The CDR3 has 15 amino acids. CDR1 is SNHLY and CDR2 is FYNNEI in the germline V gene. CDR3 in amino acids: CASSVETGGWDTQYF. CDR3 nucleotides: TGTGCCAGCAGTGTCGAGACAGGGGGCTGGGATACGCAGTATTTT.

The J gene is TRBJ2-6, the V gene TRBV6-5; D perhaps matches TRBD2 (6 bases). V lost 4 bases and J 0 bases, leaving 7 bases between the germline ends. The germline V gene has CDR1 MNHEY and CDR2 SVGAGI. The CDR3 extends over 15 amino acids. CDR3 DNA: TGTGCCAGCAGTTTGGACTACTCTGGGGCCAACGTCCTGACTTTC. Protein product: CASSLDYSGANVLTF.

In DNA form, the CDR3 reads TGCGCCAGCAGCCAAGCTTCCCGGGGGAACTATGGCTACACCTTC. Its protein product is CASSQASRGNYGYTF. The chain couples TRBV4-1 to TRBJ1-2; weak D call: TRBD1 (5 bases). Germline CDR1 reads MGHRA; CDR2 reads YSYEKL. The CDR3 contains 15 residues. V was trimmed by 1 base and J by 2 bases, leaving 11 bases between them.

V and J are TRBV21-1 and TRBJ1-5; the table calls TRBD1, which could not be checked here. TRBV21-1 is a recognized pseudogene. The CDR3 runs 20 residues. CDR3 sequence (DNA): TGTGCCAGCAGCAAATCGCCTCAACAGGGGGCGCTGAATTGCAATCAGCCCCAGCATTTT. It codes for CASSKSPQQGALNCNQPQHF.

J is TRBJ2-3 and V is TRBV7-2, with 14 bases fitting TRBD2. This CDR3 spans 17 amino acids. Germline V CDR1 and CDR2: SGHTA, FQGNSA. The trim removed 5 bases at V and 0 bases at J, leaving 4 bases unmatched. The CDR3 nucleotides are TGTGCCAGCAGCCGGACTAGCGGGAGGAGGAGCACAGATACGCAGTATTTT. Its translation: CASSRTSGRRSTDTQYF. Filled out from reference TRBV7-2 and TRBJ2-3, the complete variable domain reads GAGVSQSPSNKVTEKGKDVELRCDPISGHTALYWYRQSLGQGLEFLIYFQGNSAPDKSGLPSDRFSAERTGGSVSTLTIQRTQQEDSAVYLCASSRTSGRRSTDTQYFGPGTRLTVL.

V gene TRBV7-9 combines with J gene TRBJ2-1; D gene ambiguous. V was cut by 5 bases and J by 8 bases, with 10 bases left in between. Germline-derived CDR1 and CDR2 are SEHNR and FQNEAQ (reference sequence). The CDR3 consists of 12 residues. Here the CDR3 reads CASSRHEDEQFF. Here the CDR3 DNA reads TGTGCCAGCAGCCGCCACGAGGATGAGCAGTTCTTC.

This clone has just one count. The chain couples TRBV6-5 to TRBJ2-3; D not certain. Germline CDR1 reads MNHEY; CDR2 reads SVGAGI. The CDR3 is 15 residues long. V shed 2 bases and J shed 6 bases, with 15 bases lying between them. CDR3 DNA sequence: TGTGCCAGCAGTTACGATCTAGTTAATTTGGATACGCAGTATTTT. Amino acids: CASSYDLVNLDTQYF.

V and J are TRBV7-9 and TRBJ2-4; 7 nucleotides line up with TRBD1. In germline, CDR1 is SEHNR, CDR2 FQNEAQ (reference sequence). J lost 4 bases, V lost 4 bases, and 10 bases had no gene match. CDR3 size: 16 residues. CDR3 loop: CASSSPPGQAKNIQYF. The CDR3 DNA is TGTGCCAGCAGCTCCCCCCCTGGACAGGCTAAAAACATTCAGTACTTC.

This rearrangement joins TRBV7-9 to TRBJ2-7; D call uncertain. The CDR3 is made up of 14 amino acids. Germline V gives CDR1 SEHNR, CDR2 FQNEAQ (reference sequence). Trimming took off 5 bases at V and 0 bases at J, with 11 bases between the two ends. CDR3 bases: TGTGCCAGCAGCCTGGGCACAGACTCCTACGAGCAGTACTTC. The encoded protein is CASSLGTDSYEQYF.

The rearrangement uses TRBV7-2 and TRBJ1-4; a possible D gene is TRBD1 (5 bases). There are 14 residues in the CDR3. Germline CDR1 reads SGHTA; CDR2 reads FQGNSA. Trimming left V 2 bases short and J 6 bases short, with 10 bases between. CDR3 DNA: TGTGCCAGCAGCTTATATTGGGGGGATGAAAAACTGTTTTTT. It is translated as CASSLYWGDEKLFF.

In this sample, this clone turned up a few times. The CDR3 sequence: CASRETGPTYEQYF. In DNA form, the CDR3 reads TGTGCCAGTAGAGAGACAGGTCCTACTTACGAGCAGTACTTC. J is TRBJ2-7 and V is TRBV19, with a weak D call TRBD1 (6 bases). V shed 6 bases and J shed 4 bases, with 16 bases lying between them. The CDR3 runs 14 residues. Germline CDR1 is LNHDA and CDR2 is SQIVND (reference sequence).

The chain links TRBV7-6 to TRBJ2-1; D is unclear. V was trimmed by 4 bases and J by 3 bases, leaving 16 bases between them. This CDR3 contains 16 residues. CDR1 and CDR2 (germline): SGHVS, FNYEAQ. The chain's CDR3 is CASSSPPATYYNEQFF. Here the CDR3 DNA reads TGTGCCAGCAGCTCCCCCCCAGCGACCTACTACAATGAGCAGTTCTTC.

J is TRBJ2-3 and V is TRBV29-1; 7 bases match TRBD1. In germline, CDR1 is SQVTM, CDR2 ANQGSEA. V lost 2 bases, J lost 1 base, and 3 bases stayed unmatched. The CDR3 runs to 14 residues. This CDR3 is CSVEYGTGTDTQYF. CDR3 coding DNA: TGCAGCGTTGAATACGGGACAGGCACAGATACGCAGTATTTT.

A word on this clone: At one end, the junction sequence differs from germline, possibly due to a read error. The chain uses TRBV27 and TRBJ2-1; no definite D call. CDR1 and CDR2 from the germline V gene are MNHEY and SMNVEV (reference sequence). The CDR3 has 13 amino acids. The CDR3 coding sequence is TGTGTCAGCAGTTTAAATCGGGCCAATGAGCAGTTCTTC. This sequence encodes CVSSLNRANEQFF.

The rearrangement uses TRBV19 and TRBJ1-2, with no clear D. This CDR3 spans 14 amino acids. Trimming stripped 6 bases from V and 7 bases from J, with 18 bases between. Germline V gives CDR1 LNHDA, CDR2 SQIVND (reference sequence). CDR3 residues: CASSTQTHSRGYTF. The CDR3 coding sequence is TGTGCCAGTAGCACACAGACGCACTCACGTGGCTACACCTTC. Together with reference TRBV19 and TRBJ1-2, the CDR3 gives the full variable domain: DGGITQSPKYLFRKEGQNVTLSCEQNLNHDAMYWYRQDPGQGLRLIYYSQIVNDFQKGDIAEGYSVSREKKESFPLTVTSAQKNPTAFYLCASSTQTHSRGYTFGSGTRLTVV.

V and J are TRBV19 and TRBJ1-1, with a tentative D call TRBD1 (6 bases). Germline-derived CDR1 and CDR2 are LNHDA and SQIVND (reference sequence). The CDR3 runs to 14 residues. Trimming left V 3 bases short and J 5 bases short, with 13 bases between. The CDR3, as DNA: TGTGCCAGTAGTATGAGGGGGGAAGGAACTGAAGCTTTCTTT. This gives the protein CASSMRGEGTEAFF.

The chain combines TRBV2 with TRBJ1-1; D is unresolved. Trimming stripped 1 base from V and 1 base from J, with 7 bases between. This CDR3 region has 14 residues. Germline V gene lookup returns CDR1 SNHLY and CDR2 FYNNEI. The CDR3 sequence is CASSEETGNTEAFF. DNA of the CDR3: TGTGCCAGCAGTGAAGAAACGGGGAACACTGAAGCTTTCTTT. The entire variable domain, with the rest obtained from reference TRBV2 and TRBJ1-1, is as follows: EPEVTQTPSHQVTQMGQEVILRCVPISNHLYFYWYRQILGQKVEFLVSFYNNEISEKSEIFDDQFSVERPDGSNFTLKIRSTKLEDSAMYFCASSEETGNTEAFFGQGTRLTVV.

This chain links TRBV10-2 with TRBJ2-7; 14 bases map to TRBD2. V was clipped by 10 bases and J by 4 bases; unmatched bases: 6. Germline V gene data show CDR1 as WSHSY and CDR2 as SAAADI. This CDR3 region has 14 residues. The CDR3, as DNA: TGCGCCACCCGACTAGCGGGAGGGTTATACGAGCAGTACTTC. Translating it yields CATRLAGGLYEQYF.